Each of the 9 T cell receptor beta chains below was sequenced from the same sample in a study of CD8+CD57+ T cells in acquired aplastic anemia listed by TCRdb under 2018. Expansion of CD8+CD57+ cells had been shown by flow cytometry in the patients chosen for sequencing. The sample was run on an Illumina HiSeq 2000. Genomic DNA served as template for TCR beta VDJ combination and CDR3 sequence profiling. TCRdb reanalyzed the raw reads on its own, using fastp at Q25 for trimming and MiXCR for clone calling, and kept in-frame beta chains. Under each unique CDR3 protein, matching rows form one entry showing the most common genes and DNA. The sample includes just over 450,000 distinct CDR3 sequences, with about a third observed a single time. The ten largest account for about 0.8% of the sample. The sample was sorted CD4+, CD8+, or CD8+CD57+ T cells (not recorded which) from PBMCs. The origin of the receptors is a human donor with aplastic anemia.

The chain links TRBV28 to TRBJ1-1; the match to TRBD1 covers 7 bases. The CDR3 is made up of 14 amino acids. The V gene's germline CDR1 is MDHEN and CDR2 SYDVKM. V gave up 4 bases and J gave up 2 bases; unmatched junction bases: 4. In nucleotides, the CDR3 is TGTGCCAGCAGTTGGGGGACAGTCAACACTGAAGCTTTCTTT. This sequence encodes CASSWGTVNTEAFF.

This chain uses TRBV20-1 with TRBJ1-1; D ambiguous. Germline CDR1 is DFQATT and CDR2 is SNEGSKA (reference sequence). This CDR3 is 13 amino acids long. Trimming removed 6 bases from V and 1 base from J, with 12 bases in between. The chain's CDR3 is CSAKMTGNTEAFF. CDR3 sequence (DNA): TGCAGTGCGAAAATGACGGGGAACACTGAAGCTTTCTTT.

This clonotype has ten or more counts. The chain has TRBV7-3 and TRBJ2-3; D may correspond to TRBD1 or TRBD2 (6 bases each). The CDR3 loop spans 13 amino acids. Germline V gene data show CDR1 as SGHTA and CDR2 as FQGTGA. The V gene lost 3 bases and the J gene lost 4 bases, with 8 bases spanning the gap. The CDR3 coding sequence is TGTGCCAGCAGCTTCGGGGGCCCAGATACGCAGTATTTT. This sequence encodes CASSFGGPDTQYF.

Comment on this clonotype: One junction end does not reproduce the germline sequence, and a read error may be involved. The rearrangement joins TRBV7-3 to TRBJ2-5, with 7 bases aligning to TRBD2. The CDR3 loop spans 15 amino acids. The V gene's germline CDR1 is SGHTA and CDR2 FQGTGA. The DNA of the CDR3 is TGTGCCAGCAGCTTGCGAGTAGCGGGCCAAGAGGCCCAGTACTTC. Amino acids: CASSLRVAGQEAQYF.

This clonotype was seen many times. The V gene is TRBV13, the J gene TRBJ1-6; TRBD1 matches 8 bases. With 5 bases clipped from V and 7 bases from J, the junction kept 10 bases outside the gene matches. The V gene's germline CDR1 is PRHDT and CDR2 FYEKMQ (reference sequence). This CDR3 spans 16 amino acids. CDR3 sequence (DNA): TGTGCCAGCAGCCTCGGGACAGGACAAGGCAATTCACCCCTCCACTTT. Translating gives CASSLGTGQGNSPLHF.

This sequence joins TRBV19 and TRBJ2-7, with D tentatively TRBD1 (6 bases). There are 14 residues in the CDR3. The V end was cut by 7 bases, the J end by 2 bases, with 15 bases between. Germline lookup yields CDR1 LNHDA and CDR2 SQIVND (reference sequence). CDR3 amino acids: CASTIQGTPYEQYF. The CDR3 DNA follows: TGTGCCAGTACCATCCAGGGGACCCCCTACGAGCAGTACTTC.

This clonotype came up a few times. The rearrangement links TRBV20-1 to TRBJ2-1; 12 positions agree with TRBD2. CDR3 length: 17 amino acids. Losses at the gene ends were 8 bases for V and 5 bases for J; bases not matched to a gene: 16. Germline V CDR1 and CDR2: DFQATT, SNEGSKA (reference sequence). As DNA, the CDR3 is TGCAGTCAGGGGGGGCTAGCGGGAGGGTTGCGGGACAATGAGCAGTTCTTC. Its translation is CSQGGLAGGLRDNEQFF.

This clonotype showed up many times. This sequence joins TRBV7-9 and TRBJ2-7; 9 bases match TRBD1. Trimming at V came to 4 bases and at J to 6 bases, leaving 7 bases not matched to a gene. The CDR3 sequence is 14 residues long. Germline assignment: CDR1 SEHNR and CDR2 FQNEAQ (reference sequence). The CDR3 DNA follows: TGTGCCAGCAGCTACAGACAGGGGGTGTTCGAGCAGTACTTC. Translating gives CASSYRQGVFEQYF. Based on the CDR3 plus reference TRBV7-9 and TRBJ2-7, the full variable domain is DTGVSQNPRHKITKRGQNVTFRCDPISEHNRLYWYRQTLGQGPEFLTYFQNEAQLEKSRLLSDRFSAERPKGSFSTLEIQRTEQGDSAMYLCASSYRQGVFEQYFGPGTRLTVT.

With regard to this clonotype: A much larger clone differs by one base, so this may be a read error. The rearrangement links TRBV20-1 to TRBJ2-5; D uncertain. The CDR3 consists of 11 residues. Germline CDR1 is DFQATT and CDR2 is SNEGSKA (reference sequence). CDR3 residues: CGASWGETQYF. CDR3 sequence (DNA): TGCGGCGCTAGTTGGGGAGAGACCCAGTACTTC.